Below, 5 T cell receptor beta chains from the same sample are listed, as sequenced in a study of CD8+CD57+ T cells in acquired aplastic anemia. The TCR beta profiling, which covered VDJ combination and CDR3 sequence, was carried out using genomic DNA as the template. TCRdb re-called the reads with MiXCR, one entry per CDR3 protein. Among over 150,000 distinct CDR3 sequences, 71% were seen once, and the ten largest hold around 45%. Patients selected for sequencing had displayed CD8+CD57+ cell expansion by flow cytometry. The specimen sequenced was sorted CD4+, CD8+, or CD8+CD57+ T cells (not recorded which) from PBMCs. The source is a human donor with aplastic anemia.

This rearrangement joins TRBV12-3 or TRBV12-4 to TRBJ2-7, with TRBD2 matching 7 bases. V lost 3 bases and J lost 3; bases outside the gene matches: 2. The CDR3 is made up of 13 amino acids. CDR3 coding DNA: TGTGCCAGCAGTTTGCGGGAGCTCTACGAGCAGTACTTC. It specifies CASSLRELYEQYF.

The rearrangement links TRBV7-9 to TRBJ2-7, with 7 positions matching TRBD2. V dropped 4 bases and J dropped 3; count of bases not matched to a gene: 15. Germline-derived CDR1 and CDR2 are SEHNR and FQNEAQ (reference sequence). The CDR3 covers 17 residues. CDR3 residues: CASSSRLSGDWGYEQYF. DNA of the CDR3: TGTGCCAGCAGCTCCCGACTGAGCGGGGATTGGGGCTACGAGCAGTACTTC. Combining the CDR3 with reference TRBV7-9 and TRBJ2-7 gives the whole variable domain DTGVSQNPRHKITKRGQNVTFRCDPISEHNRLYWYRQTLGQGPEFLTYFQNEAQLEKSRLLSDRFSAERPKGSFSTLEIQRTEQGDSAMYLCASSSRLSGDWGYEQYFGPGTRLTVT.

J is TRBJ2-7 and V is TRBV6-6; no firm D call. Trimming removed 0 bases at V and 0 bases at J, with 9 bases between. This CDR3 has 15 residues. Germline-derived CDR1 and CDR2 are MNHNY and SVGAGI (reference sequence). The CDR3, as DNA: TGTGCCAGCAGTTACTCGGTACCAAACTCCTACGAGCAGTACTTC. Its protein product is CASSYSVPNSYEQYF.

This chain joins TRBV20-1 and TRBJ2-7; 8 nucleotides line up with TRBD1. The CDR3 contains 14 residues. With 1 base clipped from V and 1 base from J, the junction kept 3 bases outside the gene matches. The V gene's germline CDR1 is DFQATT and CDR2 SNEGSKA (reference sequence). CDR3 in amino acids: CSARVTGGSYEQYF. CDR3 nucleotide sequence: TGCAGTGCTAGAGTTACAGGGGGGTCCTACGAGCAGTACTTC.

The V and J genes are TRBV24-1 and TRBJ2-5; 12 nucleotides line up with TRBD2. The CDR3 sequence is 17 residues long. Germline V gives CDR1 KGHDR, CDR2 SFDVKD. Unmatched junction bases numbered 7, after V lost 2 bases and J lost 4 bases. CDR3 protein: CATSDSRLAGGGETQYF. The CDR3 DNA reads TGTGCCACCAGTGATTCCCGGCTAGCGGGAGGGGGAGAGACCCAGTACTTC.